This TCR beta chain originates from a study of chronic HIV infection and antiretroviral therapy. Trimming took off 6 bases at V and 4 bases at J, with 15 bases between the two ends. Germline V gene data show CDR1 as MNHEY and CDR2 as SMNVEV (reference sequence). The CDR3 contains 14 residues. This clonotype was detected ten times or more. TCRdb re-analysed the 5' RACE reads in MiXCR, keeping a single row per CDR3 protein. The table includes 39,000 or so distinct CDR3 sequences, 7% to 10% detected once. The sequenced sample was peripheral blood. This sequence originates from an adult who had HIV and had not received antiretroviral therapy, or was an uninfected healthy control (not recorded which). The gene calls are TRBV27 and TRBJ1-1; D is possibly TRBD1 (6 bases). The CDR3 nucleotides read TGTGCCAGCAGACCACAGGGAGTTGTCACTGAAGCTTTCTTT. Amino acid sequence: CASRPQGVVTEAFF.